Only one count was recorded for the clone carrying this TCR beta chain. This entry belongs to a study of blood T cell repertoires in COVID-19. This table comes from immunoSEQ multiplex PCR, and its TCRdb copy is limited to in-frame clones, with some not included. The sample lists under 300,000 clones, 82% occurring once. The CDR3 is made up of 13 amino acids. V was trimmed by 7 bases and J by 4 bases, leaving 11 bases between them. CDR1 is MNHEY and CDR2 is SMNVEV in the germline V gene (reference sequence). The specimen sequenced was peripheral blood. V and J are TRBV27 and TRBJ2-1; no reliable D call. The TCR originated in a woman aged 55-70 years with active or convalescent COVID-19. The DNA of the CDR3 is TGTGCCAGCACAGCTAGTCAATACAATGAGCAGTTCTTC. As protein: CASTASQYNEQFF.